The 17 T cell receptor beta chains below were found in one sample sequenced in a study of T cell responses to AZD1222 COVID-19 vaccine. Some clones are missing from TCRdb's copy, which holds only in-frame ones; the method was immunoSEQ multiplex PCR. The profile covers about 110,000 clones, with approximately 84% appearing a single time and around a tenth taken by the ten largest. Material: peripheral blood, obtained on day 0 of AZD1222 vaccination. The receptor set was obtained from an adult in good health.

V is TRBV5-1 and J is TRBJ1-2; D is uncertain. There are 12 residues in the CDR3. Looked up from germline, CDR1 is SGHRS and CDR2 is YFSETQ. Trimming removed 6 bases from V and 2 bases from J, with 8 bases in between. For the CDR3, the DNA is TGCGCCAGCAAGGGCGGAAACTATGGCTACACCTTC. This translates into CASKGGNYGYTF.

The CDR3 DNA reads TGCGCCAGCAGCTTCGGGACAGCCCTGAACACTGAAGCTTTCTTT. Translating gives CASSFGTALNTEAFF. The V gene is TRBV5-1, the J gene TRBJ1-1; 7 bases are a match to TRBD1. CDR3 length: 15 amino acids. Trimming took 2 bases from V and 0 from J; bases not matched to a gene: 4. The germline V gene encodes CDR1 SGHRS and CDR2 YFSETQ. Full variable domain (outside the CDR3, taken from reference TRBV5-1 and TRBJ1-1): KAGVTQTPRYLIKTRGQQVTLSCSPISGHRSVSWYQQTPGQGLQFLFEYFSETQRNKGNFPGRFSGRQFSNSRSEMNVSTLELGDSALYLCASSFGTALNTEAFFGQGTRLTVV.

This chain links TRBV18 with TRBJ1-1, with 7 bases aligning to TRBD1. Germline CDR1 is KGHSH and CDR2 is LQKENI. The V segment lost 5 bases and the J segment 2 bases; nucleotides outside the gene matches: 5. The CDR3 extends over 14 amino acids. The CDR3 spells CASSEGDRNTEAFF. DNA for the CDR3: TGTGCCAGCTCAGAGGGGGACAGAAACACTGAAGCTTTCTTT.

This sequence joins TRBV7-2 and TRBJ2-7; TRBD2 matches at 12 bases. V shed 1 base and J 6 bases; nucleotides not matched to a gene: 7. Germline CDR1 and CDR2: SGHTA and FQGNSA. This CDR3 region has 16 residues. CDR3 bases: TGTGCCAGCAGCTTAGTTACGGCTAGCGGGAGGGCCGAGCAGTACTTC. Protein sequence: CASSLVTASGRAEQYF.

Turning to this clone: The junction and the germline gene differ at one end; a read error may be behind it. The genes are TRBV7-7 and TRBJ1-2, with 10 bases that match TRBD1. This CDR3 contains 15 residues. Germline V gives CDR1 SSHAT, CDR2 FNYEAQ (reference sequence). CDR3 amino acids: CASSKTGGGFNGYTF. CDR3 in DNA: TGTGCTAGCAGTAAGACAGGGGGCGGATTTAATGGCTACACCTTC.

This chain joins TRBV4-2 and TRBJ1-2; D unresolved. Germline assignment: CDR1 LGHNA and CDR2 YNFKEQ. The CDR3 is 14 amino acids. Between the trimmed V and J ends, which lost 2 bases and 8 bases, there was a span of 15 bases. CDR3 residues: CASSQLGSVEGYTF. CDR3 in DNA: TGTGCCAGCAGCCAACTTGGCTCAGTTGAAGGCTACACCTTC.

The CDR3 is CASSLLGGGIANYGYTF. Here the CDR3 DNA reads TGTGCCAGCAGCTTATTAGGAGGGGGGATCGCTAACTATGGCTACACCTTC. V and J are TRBV7-2 and TRBJ1-2, with a tentative D call TRBD1 (6 bases). The CDR3 runs 17 residues. Trimming removed 2 bases at V and 0 bases at J, with 16 bases between. The germline gives CDR1 SGHTA, CDR2 FQGNSA.

V usage is TRBV29-1 and J usage is TRBJ1-5, with TRBD1 as a possible D gene (6 bases). Per the germline V gene, CDR1 is SQVTM and CDR2 is ANQGSEA. This CDR3 has 14 amino acids. CDR3 DNA: TGCAGGAGAAACAGGGATTCCCGCAATCAGCCCCAGCATTTT. Residues: CRRNRDSRNQPQHF.

The gene calls are TRBV28 and TRBJ1-2; D not resolved. CDR1 is MDHEN, CDR2 SYDVKM, per germline. This CDR3 contains 15 residues. V was clipped by 2 bases and J by 1 base, with 11 bases between them. The CDR3 coding sequence is TGTGCCAGCAGTTTAACCCAGGTTCTTAACTATGGCTACACCTTC. Translation: CASSLTQVLNYGYTF.

In its sample, this clone was seen once. The rearrangement links TRBV14 to TRBJ2-7; D unresolved. CDR3 length equals 14 residues. V lost 8 bases and J lost 0, with 14 bases in between. CDR1 SGHDN and CDR2 FVKESK come from the germline V gene. CDR3 loop: CASAKDGISYEQYF. The CDR3 DNA follows: TGTGCCAGCGCCAAAGATGGAATCTCCTACGAGCAGTACTTC. The complete variable domain, with remaining parts taken from reference TRBV14 and TRBJ2-7, reads EAGVTQFPSHSVIEKGQTVTLRCDPISGHDNLYWYRRVMGKEIKFLLHFVKESKQDESGMPNNRFLAERTGGTYSTLKVQPAELEDSGVYFCASAKDGISYEQYFGPGTRLTVT.

This chain links TRBV18 with TRBJ2-2, with 8 bases identical to TRBD1. The CDR3 length is 17 residues. Trimming cost V 0 bases and J 7 bases; bases outside gene matches: 10. Germline V CDR1 and CDR2: KGHSH, LQKENI. This chain's CDR3 is CASSPPNSGQGVGELFF. Here the CDR3 DNA reads TGTGCCAGCTCACCACCCAATTCAGGACAGGGTGTCGGGGAGCTGTTTTTT.

This clone has only a few counts. Within the sample, other DNA sequences also encode this same CDR3. The rearrangement links TRBV6-1 to TRBJ2-7; D remains unclear. The germline CDR1 and CDR2 sequences are MNHNS and SASEGT. Trimming cost V 1 base and J 4 bases, with 5 bases left between them. The CDR3 spans 12 residues. CDR3 sequence: CASSEVPYEQYF. In nucleotides, the CDR3 is TGTGCCAGCAGTGAAGTCCCGTACGAGCAGTACTTC.

This rearrangement joins TRBV5-5 to TRBJ2-1, with 11 bases fitting TRBD2. The CDR3 loop spans 17 amino acids. Germline-derived CDR1 and CDR2 are SGHKS and YYEKEE (reference sequence). After removal of 0 bases from V and 4 bases from J, the junction contained 6 bases not matched to a gene. Here the CDR3 reads CASSLGLAGGPYNEQFF. The CDR3 nucleotides are TGTGCCAGCAGCTTGGGATTAGCGGGAGGGCCTTACAATGAGCAGTTCTTC.

This chain joins TRBV21-1 and TRBJ1-6; the table's D call, TRBD1, has no DNA check behind it. TRBV21-1 is shown as a pseudogene. This CDR3 contains 18 residues. For the CDR3, the DNA is TGTGCCAGCAGCAATGACAGGGTCATCGACTGGTGTAATTCACCCCTCCACTTT. This gives the protein CASSNDRVIDWCNSPLHF.

The rearrangement joins TRBV29-1 to TRBJ2-1; TRBD2 is a possible D gene (7 bases). The germline V gene has CDR1 SQVTM and CDR2 ANQGSEA. The CDR3 is made up of 13 amino acids. V lost 5 bases, J lost 8 bases, and 16 bases lay in between. CDR3 in DNA: TGCAGCGTTTTCGGGGGGCCTCCGGATGAGCAGTTCTTC. Encoded protein: CSVFGGPPDEQFF.

V and J are TRBV6-5 and TRBJ2-1; weak D call: TRBD1 (6 bases). Germline CDR1 and CDR2: MNHEY and SVGAGI. Trimming removed 7 bases from V and 11 bases from J, with 18 bases in between. The CDR3 totals 13 residues. The CDR3 sequence: CASTRNRGHKQFF. The CDR3 DNA sequence: TGTGCCAGCACCAGAAACCGGGGACATAAGCAGTTCTTC.

This clone was seen a single time. This chain joins TRBV6-1 and TRBJ1-2, with no clear D. V was shortened by 10 bases and J by 4 bases, with 7 bases between the two germline ends. This CDR3 has 10 residues. CDR1 is MNHNS and CDR2 is SASEGT in the germline V gene. DNA for the CDR3: TGTGCCATACACAGCTATGGCTACACCTTC. Its protein is CAIHSYGYTF.